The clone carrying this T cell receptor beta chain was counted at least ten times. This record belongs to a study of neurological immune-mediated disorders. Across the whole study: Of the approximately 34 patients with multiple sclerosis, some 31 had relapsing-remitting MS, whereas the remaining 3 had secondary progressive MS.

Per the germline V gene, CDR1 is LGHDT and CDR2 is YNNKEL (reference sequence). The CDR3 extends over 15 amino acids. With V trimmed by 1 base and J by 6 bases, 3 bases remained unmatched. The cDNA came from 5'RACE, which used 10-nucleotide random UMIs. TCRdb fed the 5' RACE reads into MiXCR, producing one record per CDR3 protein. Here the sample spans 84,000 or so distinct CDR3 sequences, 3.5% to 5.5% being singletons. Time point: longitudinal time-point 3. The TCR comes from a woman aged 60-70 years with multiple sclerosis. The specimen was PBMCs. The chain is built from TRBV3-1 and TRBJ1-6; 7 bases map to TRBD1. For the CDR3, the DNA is TGTGCCAGCAGCCAAGGACAGGGAGGTAATTCACCCCTCCACTTT. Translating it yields CASSQGQGGNSPLHF.